Listed here are 3 T cell receptor beta chains from one sample, sequenced in a study of blood T cell repertoires in COVID-19. This table comes from immunoSEQ multiplex PCR, and its TCRdb copy is limited to in-frame clones, with some not included. The profile shows more than 400,000 clones, 80% to 90% of them singletons. Input material: peripheral blood. These receptors were taken from a human donor in a cohort sampled during active COVID-19.

The rearrangement joins TRBV28 to TRBJ2-1; 9 bases are shared with TRBD1. CDR1 MDHEN and CDR2 SYDVKM come from the germline V gene. The CDR3 is 17 residues long. V lost 5 bases and J lost 5; bases outside the gene matches: 13. CDR3 nucleotide sequence: TGTGCCAGCAGTCTCAAAACCGGGACAGGGCCCGACAATGAGCAGTTCTTC. Protein sequence: CASSLKTGTGPDNEQFF.

The chain has TRBV3-1 (or the pseudogene TRBV3-2) and TRBJ2-1, with a tentative D call TRBD1 (6 bases). V lost 0 bases to trimming and J lost 6 bases, with 18 bases between them. The germline gives CDR1 LGHDT, CDR2 YNNKEL (reference sequence). This CDR3 has 17 amino acids. The CDR3 protein is CASSQDRCQGQGNEQFF. DNA of the CDR3: TGTGCCAGCAGCCAAGATCGATGCCAGGGACAAGGCAATGAGCAGTTCTTC.

CDR3 residues: CASSLNRRSDTQYF. Here the CDR3 DNA reads TGTGCCAGCAGCTTAAACCGGCGGAGCGATACGCAGTATTTT. The chain has TRBV7-3 and TRBJ2-3; no definite D call. Germline values: CDR1 SGHTA, CDR2 FQGTGA. V was pared by 1 base and J by 6 bases, with 11 bases between. The CDR3 is 14 residues long.